This T cell receptor (beta chain) derives from a study of blood T cell repertoires in COVID-19. The table came from immunoSEQ multiplex PCR; TCRdb's copy has only in-frame clones and leaves some out. The sample lists 120,000 or so clones; around 77% were seen once. A few counts support this clone. From germline, CDR1 is SNHLY and CDR2 FYNNEI. J lost 4 bases, V lost 8 bases, and 6 bases had no gene match. The CDR3 loop spans 14 amino acids. The chain combines TRBV2 with TRBJ2-5, with TRBD1 identical over 11 bases. The sequence came from a human donor in a cohort sampled during active COVID-19. Material: peripheral blood. CDR3 in amino acids: CASLGTGGGETQYF. The CDR3 region has the DNA TGTGCCAGCCTTGGGACAGGGGGAGGAGAGACCCAGTACTTC.